The sequence of this T cell receptor (beta chain) was determined in a study of a mutant IDH1 vaccine in newly diagnosed glioma. This table comes from immunoSEQ multiplex PCR, and its TCRdb copy is limited to in-frame clones, with some not included. The data contain some 50,000 clones, roughly 89% of them singletons. As for time point: baseline, week 1 (first vaccination visit). As for treatment: pre-vaccination baseline after standard-of-care therapy. The CDR3 extends over 11 amino acids. V lost 7 bases, J lost 5 bases, and 8 bases lay in between. Germline CDR1 reads SNHLY; CDR2 reads FYNNEI. This TCR derives from a man aged 40-49 years with glioma. The starting material was PBMCs, obtained from a glioma patient treated with radiotherapy, temozolomide or both. V is TRBV2 and J is TRBJ2-5; D unclear. The CDR3 DNA reads as TGTGCCAGCAAGGGTTGGGAGACCCAGTACTTC. As protein: CASKGWETQYF.